The next 8 T cell receptor beta chains were all read from a single sample in a study of cytomegalovirus exposure and HLA in healthy donors. PCR used 60 Vbeta primers and 13 Jbeta primers. Repertoires were generated with immunoSEQ multiplex PCR, while TCRdb's copy carries only in-frame clones and drops some. The profile covers about 98,000 clones, with about three quarters appearing a single time and 1.4% to 1.5% taken by the ten largest. The sequencing sample was made of PBMCs. Every receptor here comes from a man aged 35 to 55 in good health and CMV-seronegative.

The chain has TRBV6-5 and TRBJ1-6, with D maybe TRBD1 (6 bases). CDR3 length: 14 amino acids. Germline lookup yields CDR1 MNHEY and CDR2 SVGAGI. The V gene lost 8 bases and the J gene lost 10 bases, with 18 bases spanning the gap. The CDR3 loop is CASQPSGAPSPLHF. DNA of the CDR3: TGTGCCAGCCAACCCTCAGGGGCCCCCTCACCCCTCCACTTT.

V gene TRBV5-6 combines with J gene TRBJ2-3, with TRBD2 matching over 7 bases. The CDR3 runs 16 residues. Germline CDR1 reads SGHDT; CDR2 reads YYEEEE. V shed 5 bases, J shed 0 bases, and the junction held 9 bases outside the gene matches. The CDR3 nucleotides are TGTGCCAGCAGGATGGGACTAACAGCTAGCACAGATACGCAGTATTTT. This sequence encodes CASRMGLTASTDTQYF.

The chain couples TRBV7-2 to TRBJ2-6, with a tentative D call TRBD2 (6 bases). Looked up from germline, CDR1 is SGHTA and CDR2 is FQGNSA. The CDR3 loop spans 15 amino acids. Trimming removed 0 bases at V and 4 bases at J, with 7 bases between. CDR3: CASSLAAGGANVLTF. In nucleotides, the CDR3 is TGTGCCAGCAGCTTAGCTGCGGGGGGGGCCAACGTCCTGACTTTC.

V is TRBV28 and J is TRBJ1-5, with D possibly TRBD1 on 6 matching bases. The CDR3 runs 14 residues. Between the trimmed V and J ends, which lost 8 bases and 1 base, there was a span of 12 bases. Germline CDR1 reads MDHEN; CDR2 reads SYDVKM. The CDR3: CASEGGGSNQPQHF. CDR3 nucleotides: TGTGCCAGCGAGGGGGGGGGAAGCAATCAGCCCCAGCATTTT.

This clone came up a few times. This chain joins TRBV19 and TRBJ1-1; D is perhaps TRBD1 (6 bases). V was clipped by 5 bases and J by 0 bases, with 16 bases between them. Per germline, CDR1 LNHDA and CDR2 SQIVND (reference sequence). CDR3 length: 16 residues. The DNA for the CDR3 is TGTGCCAGTAGTCAGTACAGGGTAGGTATGAACACTGAAGCTTTCTTT. This codes for CASSQYRVGMNTEAFF.

The genes are TRBV6-5 and TRBJ1-1, with TRBD1 matching over 7 bases. Germline-derived CDR1 and CDR2 are MNHEY and SVGAGI. V trimming: 2 bases; J trimming: 5 bases; junction bases outside the gene matches: 5. This CDR3 contains 14 residues. CDR3: CASSYEGASTEAFF. The CDR3, as DNA: TGTGCCAGCAGTTACGAGGGGGCTAGTACTGAAGCTTTCTTT.

The rearrangement uses TRBV7-9 and TRBJ1-1; 8 bases align to TRBD1. Per the germline V gene, CDR1 is SEHNR and CDR2 is FQNEAQ (reference sequence). Trimming removed 4 bases from V and 7 bases from J; junction bases left unmatched: 5. The CDR3 runs to 13 residues. CDR3 nucleotides: TGTGCCAGCAGCTCGGGACAGGCGAATGAAGCTTTCTTT. Its translation is CASSSGQANEAFF.

This chain joins TRBV5-8 and TRBJ1-5, with a possible D match to TRBD1 (6 bases). This CDR3 comprises 16 residues. CDR1 and CDR2 (germline): SGHTS, YDEGEE. Trimming shortened V by 3 bases and J by 3 bases, and 16 bases separated the two germline ends. The CDR3, as DNA: TGTGCCAGCAGCTCCCGAAGGCAGGGGAACAATCAGCCCCAGCATTTT. Translating gives CASSSRRQGNNQPQHF.